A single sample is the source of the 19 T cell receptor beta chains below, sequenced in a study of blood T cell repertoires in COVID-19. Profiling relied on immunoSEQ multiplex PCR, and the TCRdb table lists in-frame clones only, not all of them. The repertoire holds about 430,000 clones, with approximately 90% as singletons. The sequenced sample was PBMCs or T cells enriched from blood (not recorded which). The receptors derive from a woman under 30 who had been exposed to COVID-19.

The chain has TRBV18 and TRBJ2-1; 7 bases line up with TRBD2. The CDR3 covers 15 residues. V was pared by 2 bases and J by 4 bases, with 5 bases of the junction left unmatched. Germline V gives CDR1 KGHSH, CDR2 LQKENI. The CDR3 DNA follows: TGTGCCAGCTCACCAGCACCGGGGGGATACAATGAGCAGTTCTTC. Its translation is CASSPAPGGYNEQFF.

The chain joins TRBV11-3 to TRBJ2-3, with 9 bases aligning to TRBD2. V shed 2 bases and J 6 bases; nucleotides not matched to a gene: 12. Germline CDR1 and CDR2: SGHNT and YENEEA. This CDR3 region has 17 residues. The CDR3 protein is CASSLLIVAGVGDTQYF. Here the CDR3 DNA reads TGTGCCAGCAGCTTATTAATAGTAGCGGGAGTCGGGGATACGCAGTATTTT. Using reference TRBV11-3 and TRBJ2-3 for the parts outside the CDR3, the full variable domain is EAGVVQSPRYKIIEKKQPVAFWCNPISGHNTLYWYLQNLGQGPELLIRYENEEAVDDSQLPKDRFSAERLKGVDSTLKIQPAELGDSAVYLCASSLLIVAGVGDTQYFGPGTRLTVL.

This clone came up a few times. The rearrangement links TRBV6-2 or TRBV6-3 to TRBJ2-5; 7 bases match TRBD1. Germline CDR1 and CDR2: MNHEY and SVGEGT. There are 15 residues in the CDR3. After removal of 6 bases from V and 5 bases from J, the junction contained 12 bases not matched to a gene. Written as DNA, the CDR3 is TGTGCCAGCAGCCCTGCGAGGGGGCACGTGGAGACCCAGTACTTC. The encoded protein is CASSPARGHVETQYF.

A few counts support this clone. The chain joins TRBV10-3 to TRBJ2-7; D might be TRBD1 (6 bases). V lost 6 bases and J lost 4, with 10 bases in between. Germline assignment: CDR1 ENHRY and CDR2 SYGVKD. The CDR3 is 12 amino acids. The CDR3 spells CAISFQGYEQYF. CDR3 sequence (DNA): TGTGCCATCAGCTTTCAGGGGTACGAGCAGTACTTC.

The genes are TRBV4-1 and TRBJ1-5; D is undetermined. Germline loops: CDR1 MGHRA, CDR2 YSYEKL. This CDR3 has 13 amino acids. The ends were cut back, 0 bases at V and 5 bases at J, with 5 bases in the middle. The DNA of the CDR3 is TGCGCCAGCAGCCAAGAAGGAGATCAGCCCCAGCATTTT. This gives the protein CASSQEGDQPQHF.

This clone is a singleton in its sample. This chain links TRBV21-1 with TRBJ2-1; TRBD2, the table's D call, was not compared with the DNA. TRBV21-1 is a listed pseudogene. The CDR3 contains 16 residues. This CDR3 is CASGPTISGTYNEQFF. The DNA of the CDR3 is TGTGCCAGCGGCCCAACGATTAGCGGGACGTACAATGAGCAGTTCTTC.

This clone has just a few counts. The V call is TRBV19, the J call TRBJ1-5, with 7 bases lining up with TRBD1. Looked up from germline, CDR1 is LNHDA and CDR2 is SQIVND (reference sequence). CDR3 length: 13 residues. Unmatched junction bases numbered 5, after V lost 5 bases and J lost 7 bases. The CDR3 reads CASSPPTGQPQHF. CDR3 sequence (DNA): TGTGCCAGTAGTCCCCCGACAGGGCAGCCCCAGCATTTT.

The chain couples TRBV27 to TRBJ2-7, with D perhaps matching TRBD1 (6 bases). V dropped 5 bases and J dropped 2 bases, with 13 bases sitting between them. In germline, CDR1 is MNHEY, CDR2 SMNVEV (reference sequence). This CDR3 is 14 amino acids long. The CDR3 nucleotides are TGTGCCAGCAGTCCCAGACAGGCCCCCTACGAGCAGTACTTC. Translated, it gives CASSPRQAPYEQYF.

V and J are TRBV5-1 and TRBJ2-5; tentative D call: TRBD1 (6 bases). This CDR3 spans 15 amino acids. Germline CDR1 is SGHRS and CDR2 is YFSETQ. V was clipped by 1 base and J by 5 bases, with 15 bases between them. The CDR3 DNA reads TGCGCCAGCAGCTTGTTAGGCAGGGGCGGGGAGACCCAGTACTTC. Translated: CASSLLGRGGETQYF.

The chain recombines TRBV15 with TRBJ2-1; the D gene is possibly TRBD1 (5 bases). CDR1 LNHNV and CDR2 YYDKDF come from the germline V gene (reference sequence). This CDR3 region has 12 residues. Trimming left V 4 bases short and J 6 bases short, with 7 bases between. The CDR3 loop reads CATSIRGNEQFF. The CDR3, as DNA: TGTGCCACCAGCATAAGGGGCAATGAGCAGTTCTTC.

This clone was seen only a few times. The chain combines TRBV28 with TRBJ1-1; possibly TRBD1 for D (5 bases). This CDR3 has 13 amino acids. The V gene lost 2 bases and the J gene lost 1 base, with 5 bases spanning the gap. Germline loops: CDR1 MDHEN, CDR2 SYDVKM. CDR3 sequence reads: CASSLDRNTEAFF. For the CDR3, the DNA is TGTGCCAGCAGTTTAGACAGGAACACTGAAGCTTTCTTT.

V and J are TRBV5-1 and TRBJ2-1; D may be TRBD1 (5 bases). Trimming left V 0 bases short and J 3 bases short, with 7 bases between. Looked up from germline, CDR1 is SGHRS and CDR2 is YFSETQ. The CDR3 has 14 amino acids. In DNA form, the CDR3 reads TGCGCCAGCAGCTTGGGGGGCTTCTACAATGAGCAGTTCTTC. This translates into CASSLGGFYNEQFF.

CDR3 nucleotide sequence: TGTGCCAGCAGTGAAGCGCTCGGGGGTTCACCCCTCCACTTT. This gives the protein CASSEALGGSPLHF. This chain connects TRBV2 to TRBJ1-6; maybe TRBD1 (5 bases). CDR3 size: 14 residues. V shed 0 bases and J shed 9 bases, with 9 bases lying between them. The germline gives CDR1 SNHLY, CDR2 FYNNEI.

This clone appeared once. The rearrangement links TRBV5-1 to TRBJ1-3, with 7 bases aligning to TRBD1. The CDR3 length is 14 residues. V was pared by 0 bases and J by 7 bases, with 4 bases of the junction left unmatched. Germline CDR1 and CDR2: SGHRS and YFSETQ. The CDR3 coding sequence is TGCGCCAGCAGCTTGGTAGACAGGGCGAACACCATATATTTT. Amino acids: CASSLVDRANTIYF.

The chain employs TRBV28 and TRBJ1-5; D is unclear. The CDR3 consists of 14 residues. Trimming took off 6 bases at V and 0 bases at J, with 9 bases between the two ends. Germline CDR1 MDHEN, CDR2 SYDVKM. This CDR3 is CASRSVYSNQPQHF. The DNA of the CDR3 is TGTGCCAGCAGATCGGTATATAGCAATCAGCCCCAGCATTTT.

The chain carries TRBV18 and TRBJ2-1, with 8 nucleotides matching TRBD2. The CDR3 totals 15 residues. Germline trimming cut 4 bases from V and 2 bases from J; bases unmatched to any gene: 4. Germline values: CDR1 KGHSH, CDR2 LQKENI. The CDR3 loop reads CASSQTTSAYNEQFF. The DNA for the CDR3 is TGTGCCAGCTCACAAACGACTAGCGCCTACAATGAGCAGTTCTTC.

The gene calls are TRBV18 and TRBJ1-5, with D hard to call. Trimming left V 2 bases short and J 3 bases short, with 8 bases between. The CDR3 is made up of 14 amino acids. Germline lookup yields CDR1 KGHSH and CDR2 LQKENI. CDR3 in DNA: TGTGCCAGCTCACCATCAGGTATCAATCAGCCCCAGCATTTT. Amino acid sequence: CASSPSGINQPQHF.

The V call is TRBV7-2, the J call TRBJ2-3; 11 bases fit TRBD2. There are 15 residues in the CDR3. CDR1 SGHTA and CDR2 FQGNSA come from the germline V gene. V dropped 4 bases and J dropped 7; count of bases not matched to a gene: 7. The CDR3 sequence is CASSSPGLAEYTQYF. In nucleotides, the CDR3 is TGTGCCAGCAGCTCCCCGGGACTAGCGGAGTATACGCAGTATTTT.

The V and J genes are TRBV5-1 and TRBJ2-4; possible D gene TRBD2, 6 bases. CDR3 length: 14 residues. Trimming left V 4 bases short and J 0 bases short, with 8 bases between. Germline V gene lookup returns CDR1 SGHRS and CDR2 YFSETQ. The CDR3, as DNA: TGCGCCAGCAGCCTGGGACTAGCCAAAAACATTCAGTACTTC. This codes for CASSLGLAKNIQYF.